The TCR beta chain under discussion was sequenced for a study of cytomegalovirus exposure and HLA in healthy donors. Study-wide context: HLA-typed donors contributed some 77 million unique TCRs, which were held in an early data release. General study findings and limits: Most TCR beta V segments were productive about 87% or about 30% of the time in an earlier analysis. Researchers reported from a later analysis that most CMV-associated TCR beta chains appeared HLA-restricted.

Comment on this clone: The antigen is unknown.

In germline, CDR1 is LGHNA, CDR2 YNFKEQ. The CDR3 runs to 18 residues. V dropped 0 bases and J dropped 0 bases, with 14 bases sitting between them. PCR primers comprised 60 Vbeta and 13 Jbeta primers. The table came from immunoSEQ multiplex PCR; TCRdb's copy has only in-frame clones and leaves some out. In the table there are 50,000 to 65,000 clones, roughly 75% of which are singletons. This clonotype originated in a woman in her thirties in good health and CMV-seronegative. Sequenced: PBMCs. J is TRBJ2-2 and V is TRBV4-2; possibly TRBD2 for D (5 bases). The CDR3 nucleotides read TGTGCCAGCAGCCAAGAATGGGGAACAGCGGCGAACACCGGGGAGCTGTTTTTT. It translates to CASSQEWGTAANTGELFF.